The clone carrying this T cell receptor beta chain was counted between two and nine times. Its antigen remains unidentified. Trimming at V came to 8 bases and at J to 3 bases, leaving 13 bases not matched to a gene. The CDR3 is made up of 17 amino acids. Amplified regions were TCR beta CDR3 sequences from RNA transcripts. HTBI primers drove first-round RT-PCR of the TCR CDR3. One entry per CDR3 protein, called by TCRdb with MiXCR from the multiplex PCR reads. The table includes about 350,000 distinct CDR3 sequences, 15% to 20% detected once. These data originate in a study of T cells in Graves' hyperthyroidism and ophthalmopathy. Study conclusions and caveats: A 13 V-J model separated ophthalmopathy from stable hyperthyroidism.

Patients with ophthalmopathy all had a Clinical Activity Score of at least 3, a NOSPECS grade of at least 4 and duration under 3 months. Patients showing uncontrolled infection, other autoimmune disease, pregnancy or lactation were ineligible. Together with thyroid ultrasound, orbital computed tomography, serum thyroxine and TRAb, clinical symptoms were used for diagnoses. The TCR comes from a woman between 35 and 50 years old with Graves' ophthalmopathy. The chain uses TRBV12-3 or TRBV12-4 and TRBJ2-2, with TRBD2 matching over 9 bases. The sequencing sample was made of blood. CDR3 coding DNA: TGTGCCAGCTCGTCCCCCAGCGGGAGGTCGGACACCGGGGAGCTGTTTTTT. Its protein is CASSSPSGRSDTGELFF.